This T cell receptor (beta chain) was sequenced for a study of T cell responses to AZD1222 COVID-19 vaccine. The CDR3 covers 14 residues. Germline CDR1 is SNHLY and CDR2 is FYNNEI. Trimming removed 4 bases from V and 1 base from J, with 10 bases in between. General observations from the study: Mostly white British, mostly female donors; authors suggested clonal diversity may be underestimated.

TCRdb's copy holds only in-frame clones and misses some; the assay was immunoSEQ multiplex PCR. The sample carries 150,000 to 200,000 clones, 90% to 95% recorded once. Details on this clone: Its antigen is as yet unknown.

The chain combines TRBV2 with TRBJ1-1; D gene unclear. Specimen: peripheral blood, collected on day 0 of AZD1222 vaccination. The source of this sequence is an adult in good health. CDR3 sequence: CASSVFIKNTEAFF. The CDR3 coding sequence is TGTGCCAGCAGTGTGTTCATCAAGAACACTGAAGCTTTCTTT.